The 19 T cell receptor beta chains below were found in one sample sequenced in a study of T cell changes during pregnancy in multiple sclerosis. The assay was immunoSEQ multiplex PCR, and TCRdb's table has in-frame clones only and misses some. Here the sample spans 95,000 to 150,000 clones, around 93% being singletons. The sample here was peripheral blood, taken before pregnancy. All receptors derive from a female donor with multiple sclerosis, enrolled in a pregnancy study.

V and J are TRBV6-6 and TRBJ2-7, with TRBD1 identical over 10 bases. Germline V gene data show CDR1 as MNHNY and CDR2 as SVGAGI (reference sequence). The V segment lost 6 bases and the J segment 6 bases; nucleotides outside the gene matches: 2. This CDR3 has 12 amino acids. DNA of the CDR3: TGTGCCAGCAGCTGGGACAGGGGCGAGCAGTACTTC. It translates to CASSWDRGEQYF.

This clone was counted once. The chain employs TRBV19 and TRBJ1-5, with a possible D match to TRBD1 (6 bases). Germline CDR1 is LNHDA and CDR2 is SQIVND (reference sequence). Trimming stripped 3 bases from V and 3 bases from J, with 15 bases between. The CDR3 has 16 amino acids. The CDR3 here is CASSISSDSFNQPQHF. CDR3 sequence (DNA): TGTGCCAGTAGTATTTCCTCGGACAGCTTCAATCAGCCCCAGCATTTT.

The J gene is TRBJ2-7, the V gene TRBV9, with 9 bases lining up with TRBD1. In germline, CDR1 is SGDLS, CDR2 YYNGEE. Trimming removed 2 bases from V and 6 bases from J; junction bases left unmatched: 9. CDR3 length: 15 residues. The CDR3 is CASSVSGTGTSEQYF. CDR3 bases: TGTGCCAGCAGCGTCTCCGGGACAGGGACCTCCGAGCAGTACTTC. Using reference TRBV9 and TRBJ2-7 for the parts outside the CDR3, the full variable domain is DSGVTQTPKHLITATGQRVTLRCSPRSGDLSVYWYQQSLDQGLQFLIQYYNGEERAKGNILERFSAQQFPDLHSELNLSSLELGDSALYFCASSVSGTGTSEQYFGPGTRLTVT.

J is TRBJ1-2 and V is TRBV9; TRBD1 is a possible D gene (5 bases). The CDR3 extends over 19 amino acids. Germline CDR1 is SGDLS and CDR2 is YYNGEE. V was cut by 4 bases and J by 3 bases, with 28 bases left in between. For the CDR3, the DNA is TGTGCCAGCAGCCCCAGCGTCTCCGGGCAGGGTAGGAGATACTATGGCTACACCTTC. Amino acid sequence: CASSPSVSGQGRRYYGYTF.

V usage is TRBV4-1 and J usage is TRBJ1-1; D call uncertain. Per germline, CDR1 MGHRA and CDR2 YSYEKL. The CDR3 loop spans 14 amino acids. V shed 6 bases and J shed 3 bases, with 14 bases lying between them. The CDR3 DNA is TGCGCCAGCAGAGGAGTATTGAAGGACACTGAAGCTTTCTTT. It yields the protein CASRGVLKDTEAFF.

This chain joins TRBV7-3 and TRBJ2-2; TRBD1 matches 10 bases. This CDR3 comprises 16 residues. Per the germline V gene, CDR1 is SGHTA and CDR2 is FQGTGA. Trimming removed 5 bases from V and 2 bases from J; junction bases left unmatched: 5. The CDR3 is CASSPTGGLNTGELFF. In DNA form, the CDR3 reads TGTGCCAGCAGCCCGACAGGGGGCCTTAACACCGGGGAGCTGTTTTTT. Using reference TRBV7-3 and TRBJ2-2 for the parts outside the CDR3, the full variable domain is GAGVSQTPSNKVTEKGKYVELRCDPISGHTALYWYRQSLGQGPEFLIYFQGTGAADDSGLPNDRFFAVRPEGSVSTLKIQRTERGDSAVYLCASSPTGGLNTGELFFGEGSRLTVL.

This chain connects TRBV18 to TRBJ2-7, with TRBD2 matching over 13 bases. Trimming at V came to 4 bases and at J to 6 bases, leaving 18 bases not matched to a gene. The length of the CDR3 is 19 residues. The germline V gene has CDR1 KGHSH and CDR2 LQKENI. The CDR3 nucleotides read TGTGCCAGCTCACAGTGGGGGACTAGCGGGAACGCCCCCTATCGCGAGCAGTACTTC. As protein: CASSQWGTSGNAPYREQYF.

This sequence joins TRBV7-8 and TRBJ2-3; weak D call: TRBD2 (5 bases). The V end was cut by 1 base, the J end by 2 bases, with 13 bases between. This CDR3 is 16 amino acids long. The germline CDR1 and CDR2 sequences are SGHVS and FQNEAQ. CDR3 bases: TGTGCCAGCAGCTTAGTTGAGGGCAGCCCCACAGATACGCAGTATTTT. It codes for CASSLVEGSPTDTQYF. The full variable domain, rest sourced from reference TRBV7-8 and TRBJ2-3, is GAGVSQSPRYKVAKRGQDVALRCDPISGHVSLFWYQQALGQGPEFLTYFQNEAQLDKSGLPSDRFFAERPEGSVSTLKIQRTQQEDSAVYLCASSLVEGSPTDTQYFGPGTRLTVL.

The chain combines TRBV11-2 with TRBJ2-7, with TRBD2 as a possible D gene (5 bases). Germline loops: CDR1 SGHAT, CDR2 FQNNGV. The CDR3 is 15 residues long. V was clipped by 1 base and J by 3 bases, with 13 bases between them. CDR3 sequence (DNA): TGTGCCAGCAGCTTAGGAGGGCCGTCACTCTACGAGCAGTACTTC. Its protein is CASSLGGPSLYEQYF.

The chain is built from TRBV11-2 and TRBJ2-1; tentative D call: TRBD2 (5 bases). From germline, CDR1 is SGHAT and CDR2 FQNNGV. The CDR3 has 13 amino acids. The V gene lost 5 bases and the J gene lost 4 bases, with 9 bases spanning the gap. CDR3 in amino acids: CASSLGGYNEQFF. CDR3 sequence (DNA): TGTGCCAGCAGCCTCGGCGGGTACAATGAGCAGTTCTTC. The complete variable domain, with remaining parts taken from reference TRBV11-2 and TRBJ2-1, reads EAGVAQSPRYKIIEKRQSVAFWCNPISGHATLYWYQQILGQGPKLLIQFQNNGVVDDSQLPKDRFSAERLKGVDSTLKIQPAKLEDSAVYLCASSLGGYNEQFFGPGTRLTVL.

This chain connects TRBV6-6 to TRBJ1-1; 12 bases are a match to TRBD1. V was pared by 5 bases and J by 11 bases, with 9 bases of the junction left unmatched. Germline V gene data show CDR1 as MNHNY and CDR2 as SVGAGI (reference sequence). CDR3 length: 14 amino acids. CDR3 coding DNA: TGTGCCAGCAGTCCGGGACAGGGGGCGCGACGGGCTTTCTTT. Its translation: CASSPGQGARRAFF.

The chain uses TRBV9 and TRBJ1-4, with TRBD1 matching 8 bases. The germline gives CDR1 SGDLS, CDR2 YYNGEE. The CDR3 has 17 residues. Unmatched junction bases numbered 13, after V lost 3 bases and J lost 6 bases. CDR3 DNA: TGTGCCAGCAGCGCCCGCGGACAGGGATCCCGGGATGAAAAACTGTTTTTT. Translation: CASSARGQGSRDEKLFF.

The chain recombines TRBV4-1 with TRBJ2-4; D gene ambiguous. This CDR3 is built from 16 residues. CDR1 and CDR2 (germline): MGHRA, YSYEKL. Trimming removed 0 bases from V and 0 bases from J, with 9 bases in between. The CDR3 here is CASSQDSQVAKNIQYF. In DNA, the CDR3 is TGCGCCAGCAGCCAAGATTCGCAGGTAGCCAAAAACATTCAGTACTTC.

The rearrangement joins TRBV29-1 to TRBJ2-2; 11 nucleotides line up with TRBD1. This CDR3 region has 14 residues. V dropped 7 bases and J dropped 7; count of bases not matched to a gene: 8. Per the germline V gene, CDR1 is SQVTM and CDR2 is ANQGSEA. This CDR3 reads CSAWTGGAGGELFF. CDR3 bases: TGCAGCGCCTGGACAGGGGGCGCCGGCGGGGAGCTGTTTTTT.

The chain combines TRBV30 with TRBJ2-5; D perhaps matches TRBD1 (6 bases). The CDR3 extends over 15 amino acids. The ends were cut back, 4 bases at V and 5 bases at J, with 20 bases in the middle. CDR1 and CDR2 (germline): GTSNPN, SVGIG (reference sequence). CDR3 in DNA: TGTGCCTGGACCTACAGGGACGGATACCGTGAGACCCAGTACTTC. Protein product: CAWTYRDGYRETQYF. Full variable domain (outside the CDR3, taken from reference TRBV30 and TRBJ2-5): SQTIHQWPATLVQPVGSPLSLECTVEGTSNPNLYWYRQAAGRGLQLLFYSVGIGQISSEVPQNLSASRPQDRQFILSSKKLLLSDSGFYLCAWTYRDGYRETQYFGPGTRLLVL.

This clone was found once. This sequence joins TRBV7-2 and TRBJ2-1; perhaps TRBD2 as D (7 bases). CDR3 length: 15 amino acids. Germline CDR1 is SGHTA and CDR2 is FQGNSA. The ends were cut back, 4 bases at V and 4 bases at J, with 14 bases in the middle. CDR3 in amino acids: CASSSHGGAYNEQFF. As DNA, the CDR3 is TGTGCCAGCAGCTCTCATGGGGGGGCATACAATGAGCAGTTCTTC. Full variable domain (missing parts from reference TRBV7-2 and TRBJ2-1): GAGVSQSPSNKVTEKGKDVELRCDPISGHTALYWYRQSLGQGLEFLIYFQGNSAPDKSGLPSDRFSAERTGGSVSTLTIQRTQQEDSAVYLCASSSHGGAYNEQFFGPGTRLTVL.

The V and J genes are TRBV25-1 and TRBJ2-7; tentatively, D is TRBD1 (6 bases). CDR1 MGHDK and CDR2 SYGVNS come from the germline V gene. This CDR3 has 12 residues. Trimming removed 5 bases at V and 2 bases at J, with 7 bases between. Here the CDR3 reads CASSRTAYEQYF. The CDR3 DNA follows: TGTGCCAGCAGTAGGACAGCCTACGAGCAGTACTTC.

The gene calls are TRBV19 and TRBJ2-3; TRBD1 agrees at 7 bases. Germline trimming cut 1 base from V and 3 bases from J; bases unmatched to any gene: 10. Germline CDR1 reads LNHDA; CDR2 reads SQIVND (reference sequence). This CDR3 spans 17 amino acids. CDR3 region: CASSIARDRVGTDTQYF. The CDR3 bases are TGTGCCAGTAGTATAGCCCGGGACAGAGTTGGGACAGATACGCAGTATTTT.

The chain couples TRBV6-1 to TRBJ1-5; 7 bases align to TRBD1. With V trimmed by 7 bases and J by 5 bases, 8 bases remained unmatched. The germline gives CDR1 MNHNS, CDR2 SASEGT. This CDR3 is 14 amino acids long. The CDR3, as DNA: TGTGCCAGCACCGACAGGGTAAGGGATCAGCCCCAGCATTTT. This sequence encodes CASTDRVRDQPQHF.